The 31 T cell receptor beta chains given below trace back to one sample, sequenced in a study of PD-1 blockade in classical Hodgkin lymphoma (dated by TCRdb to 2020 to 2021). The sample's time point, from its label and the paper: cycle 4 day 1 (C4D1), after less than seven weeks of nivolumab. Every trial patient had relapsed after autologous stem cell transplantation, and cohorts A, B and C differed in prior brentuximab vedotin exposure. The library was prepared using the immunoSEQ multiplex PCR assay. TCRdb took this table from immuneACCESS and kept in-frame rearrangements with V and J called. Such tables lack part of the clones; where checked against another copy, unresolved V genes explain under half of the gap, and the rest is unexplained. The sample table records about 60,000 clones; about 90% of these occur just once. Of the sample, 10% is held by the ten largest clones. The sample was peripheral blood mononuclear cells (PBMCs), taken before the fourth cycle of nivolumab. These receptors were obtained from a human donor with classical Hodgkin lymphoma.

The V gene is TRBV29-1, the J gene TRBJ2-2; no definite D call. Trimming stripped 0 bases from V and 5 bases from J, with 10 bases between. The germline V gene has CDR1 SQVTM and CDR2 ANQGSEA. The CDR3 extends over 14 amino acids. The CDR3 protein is CSVEDLSRTGELFF. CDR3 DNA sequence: TGCAGCGTTGAAGATTTGAGCCGGACCGGGGAGCTGTTTTTT.

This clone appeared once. CDR3 nucleotides: TGCGCCAGCAGCCTGGGACAGGGGATAAGCACAGATACGCAGTATTTT. It translates to CASSLGQGISTDTQYF. The V gene is TRBV4-1, the J gene TRBJ2-3; 10 bases are shared with TRBD1. The junction had 4 bases not matched to a gene; V was cut back by 4 bases and J by 0 bases. The length of the CDR3 is 16 residues. Germline lookup yields CDR1 MGHRA and CDR2 YSYEKL.

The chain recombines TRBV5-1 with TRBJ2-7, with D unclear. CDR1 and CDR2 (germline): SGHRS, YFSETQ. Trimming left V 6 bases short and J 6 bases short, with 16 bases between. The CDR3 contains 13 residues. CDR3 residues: CASTETGPPEQYF. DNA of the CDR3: TGCGCCAGCACCGAAACGGGCCCACCCGAGCAGTACTTC.

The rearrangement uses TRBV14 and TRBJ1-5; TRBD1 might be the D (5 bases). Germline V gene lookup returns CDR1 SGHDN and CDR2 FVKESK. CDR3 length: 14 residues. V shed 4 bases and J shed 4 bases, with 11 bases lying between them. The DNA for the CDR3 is TGTGCCAGCAGCCTTCTACCAGGGAATCAGCCCCAGCATTTT. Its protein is CASSLLPGNQPQHF.

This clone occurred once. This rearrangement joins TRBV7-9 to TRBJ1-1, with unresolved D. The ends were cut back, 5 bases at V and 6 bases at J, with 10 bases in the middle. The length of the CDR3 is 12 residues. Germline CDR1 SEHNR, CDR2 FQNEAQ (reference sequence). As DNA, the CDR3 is TGTGCCAGCAGCCAACGGCTGTCTGAAGCTTTCTTT. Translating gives CASSQRLSEAFF.

CDR3 region: CASSITGSGANVLTF. The CDR3 region has the DNA TGTGCCAGTAGTATAACCGGCTCTGGGGCCAACGTCCTGACTTTC. The chain is built from TRBV19 and TRBJ2-6; D gene uncertain. This CDR3 has 15 residues. V lost 2 bases and J 0 bases, leaving 5 bases between the germline ends. Germline assignment: CDR1 LNHDA and CDR2 SQIVND (reference sequence).

As DNA, the CDR3 is TGTGCCAGCAGTTATCTTAGGGGGCGTTTAAGTTCACCCCTCCACTTT. Amino acids: CASSYLRGRLSSPLHF. The chain recombines TRBV6-5 with TRBJ1-6, with 7 bases aligning to TRBD1. V lost 3 bases, J lost 9 bases, and 11 bases stayed unmatched. The CDR3 length is 16 residues. The germline V gene encodes CDR1 MNHEY and CDR2 SVGAGI.

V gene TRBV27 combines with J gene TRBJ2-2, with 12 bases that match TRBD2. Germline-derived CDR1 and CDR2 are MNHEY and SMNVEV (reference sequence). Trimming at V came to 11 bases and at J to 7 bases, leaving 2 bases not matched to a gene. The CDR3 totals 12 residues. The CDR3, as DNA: TGTGCCTCGGGACTAGCGGGCGGGGAGCTGTTTTTT. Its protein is CASGLAGGELFF.

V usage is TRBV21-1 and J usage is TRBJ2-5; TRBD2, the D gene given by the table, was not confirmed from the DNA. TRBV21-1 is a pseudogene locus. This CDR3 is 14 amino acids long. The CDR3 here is CASSNGAHQETQYF. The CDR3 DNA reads TGTGCCAGCAGCAATGGAGCGCACCAAGAGACCCAGTACTTC.

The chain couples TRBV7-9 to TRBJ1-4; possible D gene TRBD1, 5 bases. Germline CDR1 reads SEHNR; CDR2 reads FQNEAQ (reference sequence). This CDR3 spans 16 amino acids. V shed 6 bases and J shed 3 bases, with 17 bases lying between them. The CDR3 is CASRDDGKGSNEKLFF. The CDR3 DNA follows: TGTGCCAGCAGGGACGACGGGAAGGGGTCTAATGAAAAACTGTTTTTT. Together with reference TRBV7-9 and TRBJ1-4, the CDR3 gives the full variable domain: DTGVSQNPRHKITKRGQNVTFRCDPISEHNRLYWYRQTLGQGPEFLTYFQNEAQLEKSRLLSDRFSAERPKGSFSTLEIQRTEQGDSAMYLCASRDDGKGSNEKLFFGSGTQLSVL.

In DNA, the CDR3 is TGCGCCAGCAGCCAAGATCAAGGGCCTTGGATCGAGCAGTACTTC. Its protein product is CASSQDQGPWIEQYF. V and J are TRBV4-1 and TRBJ2-7; D is ambiguous. This CDR3 is built from 15 residues. The germline CDR1 and CDR2 sequences are MGHRA and YSYEKL. V was clipped by 0 bases and J by 6 bases, with 15 bases between them.

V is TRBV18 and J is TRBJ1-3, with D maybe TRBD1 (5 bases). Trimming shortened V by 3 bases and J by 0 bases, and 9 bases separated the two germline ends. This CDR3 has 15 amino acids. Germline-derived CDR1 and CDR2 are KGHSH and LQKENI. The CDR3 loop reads CASSPVDSSGNTIYF. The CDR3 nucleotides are TGTGCCAGCTCACCCGTCGACAGCTCTGGAAACACCATATATTTT. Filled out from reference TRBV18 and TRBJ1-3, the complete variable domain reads NAGVMQNPRHLVRRRGQEARLRCSPMKGHSHVYWYRQLPEEGLKFMVYLQKENIIDESGMPKERFSAEFPKEGPSILRIQQVVRGDSAAYFCASSPVDSSGNTIYFGEGSWLTVV.

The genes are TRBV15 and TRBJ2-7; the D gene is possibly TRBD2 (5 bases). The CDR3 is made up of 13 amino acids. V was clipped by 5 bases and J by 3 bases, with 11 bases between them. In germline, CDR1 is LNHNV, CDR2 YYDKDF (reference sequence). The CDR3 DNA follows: TGTGCCACCAGCCGGGGAAGAGGCTACGAGCAGTACTTC. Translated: CATSRGRGYEQYF.

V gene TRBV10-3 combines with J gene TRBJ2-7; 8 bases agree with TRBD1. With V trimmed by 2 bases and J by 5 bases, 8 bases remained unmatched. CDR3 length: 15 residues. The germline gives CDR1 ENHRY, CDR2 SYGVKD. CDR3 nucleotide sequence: TGTGCCATCAGTGAGCCCGGGACAGGAACCCACGAGCAGTACTTC. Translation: CAISEPGTGTHEQYF.

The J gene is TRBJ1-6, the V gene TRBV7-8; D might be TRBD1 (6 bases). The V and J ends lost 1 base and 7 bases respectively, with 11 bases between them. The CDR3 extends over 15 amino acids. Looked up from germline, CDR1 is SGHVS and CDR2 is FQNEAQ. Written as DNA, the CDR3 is TGTGCCAGCAGCTTAGGGACAGAATTGAATTCACCCCTCCACTTT. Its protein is CASSLGTELNSPLHF. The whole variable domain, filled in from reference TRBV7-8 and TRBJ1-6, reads GAGVSQSPRYKVAKRGQDVALRCDPISGHVSLFWYQQALGQGPEFLTYFQNEAQLDKSGLPSDRFFAERPEGSVSTLKIQRTQQEDSAVYLCASSLGTELNSPLHFGNGTRLTVT.

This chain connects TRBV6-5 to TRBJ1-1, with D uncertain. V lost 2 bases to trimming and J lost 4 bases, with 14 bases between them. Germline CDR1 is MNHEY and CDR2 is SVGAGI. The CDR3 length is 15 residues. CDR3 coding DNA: TGTGCCAGCAGTTACGGCGTCCCCCTTAGCACTGAAGCTTTCTTT. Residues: CASSYGVPLSTEAFF.

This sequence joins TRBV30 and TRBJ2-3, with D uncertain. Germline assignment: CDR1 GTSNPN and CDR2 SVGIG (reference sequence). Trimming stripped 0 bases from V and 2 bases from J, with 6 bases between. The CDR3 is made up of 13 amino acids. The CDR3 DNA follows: TGTGCCTGGAGTGTCTCCCTCACAGATACGCAGTATTTT. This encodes CAWSVSLTDTQYF.

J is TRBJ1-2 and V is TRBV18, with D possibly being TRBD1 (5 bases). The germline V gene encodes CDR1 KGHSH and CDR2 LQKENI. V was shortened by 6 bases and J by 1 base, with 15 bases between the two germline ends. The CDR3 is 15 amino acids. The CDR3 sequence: CASSPGGALNYGYTF. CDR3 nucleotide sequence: TGTGCCAGCTCCCCCGGCGGGGCCCTTAACTATGGCTACACCTTC.

The CDR3 region is CASLENTEAFF. The CDR3 nucleotides read TGTGCCAGTCTCGAGAACACTGAAGCTTTCTTT. V gene TRBV6-1 combines with J gene TRBJ1-1; D is uncertain. With 9 bases removed from V and 1 base from J, the gap between germline ends came to 6 bases. This CDR3 comprises 11 residues. Germline assignment: CDR1 MNHNS and CDR2 SASEGT.

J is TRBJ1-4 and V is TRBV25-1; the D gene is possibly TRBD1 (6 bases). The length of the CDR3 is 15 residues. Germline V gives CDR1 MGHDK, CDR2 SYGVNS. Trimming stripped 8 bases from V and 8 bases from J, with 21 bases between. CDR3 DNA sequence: TGTGCCAGCGCCGACTCTTTGGGGGGGCGGGAAAAACTGTTTTTT. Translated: CASADSLGGREKLFF.

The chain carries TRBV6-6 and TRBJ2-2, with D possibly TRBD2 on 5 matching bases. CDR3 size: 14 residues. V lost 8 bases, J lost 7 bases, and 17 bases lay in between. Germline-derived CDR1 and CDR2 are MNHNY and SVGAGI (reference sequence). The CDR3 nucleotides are TGTGCCAGCTCGGACGGGGTACGTGTCGGGGAGCTGTTTTTT. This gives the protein CASSDGVRVGELFF.

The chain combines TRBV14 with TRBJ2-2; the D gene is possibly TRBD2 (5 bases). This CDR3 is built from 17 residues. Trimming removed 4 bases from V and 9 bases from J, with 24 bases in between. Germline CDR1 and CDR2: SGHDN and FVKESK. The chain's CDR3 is CASSLRGISRVKRELFF. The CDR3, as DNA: TGTGCCAGCAGCCTGAGAGGGATCTCTAGGGTGAAGAGGGAGCTGTTTTTT. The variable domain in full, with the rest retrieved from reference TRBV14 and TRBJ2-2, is EAGVTQFPSHSVIEKGQTVTLRCDPISGHDNLYWYRRVMGKEIKFLLHFVKESKQDESGMPNNRFLAERTGGTYSTLKVQPAELEDSGVYFCASSLRGISRVKRELFFGEGSRLTVL.

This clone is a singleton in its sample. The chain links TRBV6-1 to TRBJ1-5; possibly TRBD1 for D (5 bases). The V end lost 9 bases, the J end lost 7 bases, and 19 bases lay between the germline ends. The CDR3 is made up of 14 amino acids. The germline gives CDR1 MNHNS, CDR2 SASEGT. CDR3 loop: CARKDGLPGQPQHF. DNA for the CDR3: TGTGCCAGGAAGGATGGCCTCCCAGGGCAGCCCCAGCATTTT.

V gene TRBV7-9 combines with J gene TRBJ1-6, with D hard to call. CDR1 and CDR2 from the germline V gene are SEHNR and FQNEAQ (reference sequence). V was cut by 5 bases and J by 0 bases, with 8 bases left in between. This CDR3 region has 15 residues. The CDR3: CASSPRSSYNSPLHF. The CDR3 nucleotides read TGTGCCAGCAGCCCCAGGAGCTCCTATAATTCACCCCTCCACTTT.

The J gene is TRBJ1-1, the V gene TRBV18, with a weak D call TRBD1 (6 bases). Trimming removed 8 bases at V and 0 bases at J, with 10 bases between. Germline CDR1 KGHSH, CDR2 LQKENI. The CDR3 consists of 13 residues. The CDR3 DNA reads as TGTGCCAGCGGCGGACAGATGAACACTGAAGCTTTCTTT. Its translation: CASGGQMNTEAFF.

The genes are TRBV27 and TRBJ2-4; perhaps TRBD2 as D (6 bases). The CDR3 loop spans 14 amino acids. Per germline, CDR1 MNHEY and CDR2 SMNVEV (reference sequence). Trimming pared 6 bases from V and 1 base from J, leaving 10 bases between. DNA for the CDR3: TGTGCCAGCAGGGGGAGCGGGGCCAAAAACATTCAGTACTTC. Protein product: CASRGSGAKNIQYF.

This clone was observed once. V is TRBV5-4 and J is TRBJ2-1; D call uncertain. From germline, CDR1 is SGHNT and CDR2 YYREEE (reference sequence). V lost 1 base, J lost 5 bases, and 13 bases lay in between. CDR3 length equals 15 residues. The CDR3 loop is CASSLISQMNNEQFF. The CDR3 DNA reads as TGTGCCAGCAGCTTGATAAGCCAAATGAACAATGAGCAGTTCTTC. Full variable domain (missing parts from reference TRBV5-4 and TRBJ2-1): ETGVTQSPTHLIKTRGQQVTLRCSSQSGHNTVSWYQQALGQGPQFIFQYYREEENGRGNFPPRFSGLQFPNYSSELNVNALELDDSALYLCASSLISQMNNEQFFGPGTRLTVL.

CDR3 region: CASSPGGTSQYGYTF. The DNA of the CDR3 is TGTGCCAGCTCACCAGGGGGAACCTCACAATATGGCTACACCTTC. The gene calls are TRBV18 and TRBJ1-2, with D perhaps matching TRBD1 (5 bases). The germline CDR1 and CDR2 sequences are KGHSH and LQKENI. V was trimmed by 2 bases and J by 5 bases, leaving 15 bases between them. The CDR3 has 15 amino acids. Variable domain in full (rest from reference TRBV18 and TRBJ1-2): NAGVMQNPRHLVRRRGQEARLRCSPMKGHSHVYWYRQLPEEGLKFMVYLQKENIIDESGMPKERFSAEFPKEGPSILRIQQVVRGDSAAYFCASSPGGTSQYGYTFGSGTRLTVV.

The CDR3 DNA reads as TGCGCCAGCAGCCAGGTTCTTTATTCACCCCTCCACTTT. Its protein product is CASSQVLYSPLHF. J is TRBJ1-6 and V is TRBV5-1; D ambiguous. Germline-derived CDR1 and CDR2 are SGHRS and YFSETQ. Trimming removed 4 bases from V and 8 bases from J, with 10 bases in between. This CDR3 comprises 13 residues.

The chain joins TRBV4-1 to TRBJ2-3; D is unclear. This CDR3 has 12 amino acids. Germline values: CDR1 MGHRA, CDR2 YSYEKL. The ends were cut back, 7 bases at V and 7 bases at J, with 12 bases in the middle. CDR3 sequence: CASTAVGNTQYF. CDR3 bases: TGCGCCAGCACCGCAGTGGGGAATACGCAGTATTTT.

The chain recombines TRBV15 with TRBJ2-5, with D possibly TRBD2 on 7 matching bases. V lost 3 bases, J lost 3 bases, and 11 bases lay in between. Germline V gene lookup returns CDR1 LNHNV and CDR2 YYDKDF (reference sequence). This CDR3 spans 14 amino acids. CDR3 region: CATSRGGREETQYF. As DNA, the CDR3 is TGTGCCACCAGCAGGGGGGGGCGCGAAGAGACCCAGTACTTC.